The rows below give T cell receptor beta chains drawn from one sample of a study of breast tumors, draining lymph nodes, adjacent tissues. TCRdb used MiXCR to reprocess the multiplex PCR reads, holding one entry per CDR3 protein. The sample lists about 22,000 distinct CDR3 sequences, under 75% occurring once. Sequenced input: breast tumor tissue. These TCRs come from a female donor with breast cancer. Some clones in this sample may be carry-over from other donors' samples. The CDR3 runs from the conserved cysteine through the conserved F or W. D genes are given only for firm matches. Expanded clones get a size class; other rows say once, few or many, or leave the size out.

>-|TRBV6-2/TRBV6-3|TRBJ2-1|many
CASSHSIGWNEQFF
TGTGCCAGCAGTCACTCGATAGGGTGGAATGAGCAGTTCTTC
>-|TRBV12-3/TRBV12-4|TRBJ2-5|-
CASSFPEGETQYF
TGTGCCAGCAGTTTCCCGGAAGGAGAGACCCAGTACTTC
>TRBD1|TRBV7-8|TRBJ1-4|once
CATGTGPEKLFF
TGTGCCACCGGGACAGGGCCTGAAAAACTGTTTTTT
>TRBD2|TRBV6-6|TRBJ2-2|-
CASSISGGDTGELFF
TGTGCCAGCAGTATTAGCGGGGGAGACACCGGGGAGCTGTTTTTT
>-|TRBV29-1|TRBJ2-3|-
CSVEGGTDTQYF
TGCAGCGTTGAAGGAGGCACAGATACGCAGTATTTT
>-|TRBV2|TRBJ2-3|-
CATSDRKRSTDTQYF
TGTGCCACCAGTGATCGGAAGCGGAGCACAGATACGCAGTATTTT
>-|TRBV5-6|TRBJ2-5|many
CASNILGPAQETQYF
TGTGCCAGCAACATCCTGGGACCAGCGCAAGAGACCCAGTACTTC
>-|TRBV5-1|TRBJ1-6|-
CASSLMNSPLHF
TGCGCCAGCAGCTTGATGAATTCACCCCTCCACTTT
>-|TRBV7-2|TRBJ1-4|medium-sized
CASSRGEGFGEKLFF
TGTGCCAGCAGCCGCGGTGAGGGCTTTGGTGAAAAACTGTTTTTT
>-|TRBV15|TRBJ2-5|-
CATSSGLKTGSEEETQYF
TGTGCCACCAGCAGTGGATTGAAAACAGGGTCTGAGGAGGAGACCCAGTACTTC
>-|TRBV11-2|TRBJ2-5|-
CASSFRGETQYF
TGTGCCAGCAGTTTTAGGGGGGAGACCCAGTACTTC
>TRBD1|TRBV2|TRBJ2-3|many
CASRITGERGTDTQYF
TGTGCCAGCAGGATTACAGGGGAACGTGGCACAGATACGCAGTATTTT
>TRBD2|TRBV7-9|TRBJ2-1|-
CASSLASSGSGNEQFF
TGTGCCAGCAGCTTAGCGTCGAGCGGGAGTGGGAATGAGCAGTTCTTC
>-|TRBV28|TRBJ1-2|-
CASSPGVALFGYTF
TGTGCCAGCAGCCCCGGGGTCGCCCTTTTTGGCTACACCTTC
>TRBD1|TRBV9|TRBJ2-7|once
CASSVGDRAYEQYF
TGTGCCAGCAGCGTAGGGGACAGGGCTTACGAGCAGTACTTC
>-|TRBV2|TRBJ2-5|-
CASSRQETQYF
TGTGCCAGCAGTCGTCAAGAGACCCAGTACTTC
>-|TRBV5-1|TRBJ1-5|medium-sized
CASSLRGDSNQPQHF
TGCGCCAGCAGCTTGAGGGGGGATAGCAATCAGCCCCAGCATTTT
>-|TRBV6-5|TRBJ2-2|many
CASSPWDTNTGELFF
TGTGCCAGCAGCCCCTGGGACACGAACACCGGGGAGCTGTTTTTT
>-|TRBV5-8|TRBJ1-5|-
CASSLIPASSQPQHF
TGTGCCAGCAGCTTAATCCCAGCGAGCAGTCAGCCCCAGCATTTT
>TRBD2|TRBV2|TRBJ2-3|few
CASRGTSGGGQDTQYF
TGTGCCAGCAGGGGGACTAGCGGGGGCGGGCAGGATACGCAGTATTTT
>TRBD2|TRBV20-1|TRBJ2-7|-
CSARDPAGGRYEQYF
TGCAGTGCTAGAGATCCAGCGGGAGGGAGGTACGAGCAGTACTTC
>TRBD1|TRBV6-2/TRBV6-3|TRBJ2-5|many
CASSLPDRDVETQYF
TGTGCCAGCAGCCTACCTGACAGGGATGTGGAGACCCAGTACTTC
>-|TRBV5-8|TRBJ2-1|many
CASSSYRVSAYNEQFF
TGTGCCAGCAGCTCCTACAGGGTATCAGCCTACAATGAGCAGTTCTTC